This TCR beta chain stems from a study of regulatory T cells in long-lasting Graves disease. This clonotype was seen ten or more times. Arm-PCR of CDR3 regions with iRepertoire HTBI primers generated TCR beta libraries. From the multiplex PCR reads, TCRdb called clonotypes with MiXCR, one entry per CDR3 protein. Among roughly 410,000 distinct CDR3 sequences listed, over 14% were seen once. CDR1 SGHTA and CDR2 FQGTGA come from the germline V gene. V was cut by 6 bases and J by 2 bases, with 32 bases left in between. This CDR3 has 20 amino acids. Time point reported: newly diagnosed GD, antithyroid drugs for less than 3 months. The TCR library was prepared using RNA isolated from PBMCs. In addition, the sample was reused for a study of T cells in Graves' hyperthyroidism and ophthalmopathy.

V usage is TRBV7-3 and J usage is TRBJ2-7, with D maybe TRBD1 (6 bases). This TCR derives from a woman in her 40s with Graves disease. Sequencing was performed on peripheral blood mononuclear cells (PBMCs), taken at new diagnosis, from a patient treated with antithyroid drugs. CDR3 protein: CASSRPLGASEIGAAYEQYF. CDR3 nucleotide sequence: TGTGCCAGCAGTCGCCCTCTGGGGGCGTCTGAGATTGGTGCAGCCTACGAGCAGTACTTC.